This passage covers 25 T cell receptor beta chains from one sample sequenced in a study of human T cells and chemical hapten exposure. Via MiXCR, TCRdb re-called the RACE reads, giving one row per CDR3 protein. The sample lists about 360,000 distinct CDR3 sequences; approximately 4.4% were seen once. Stated time point: patch test 1, 2 weeks after DPC sensitization. Treatment given: therapeutic diphenylcyclopropenone sensitization with weekly scalp DPC. This material consisted of whole blood, taken in connection with sensitization to the hapten diphenylcyclopropenone (DPC). The receptors here all came from a woman between 50 and 59 years old with alopecia areata. Some clones in this sample may be carry-over from other donors' samples.

J is TRBJ1-6 and V is TRBV4-1, with D perhaps TRBD1 (6 bases). Trimming removed 4 bases at V and 7 bases at J, with 32 bases between. The CDR3 covers 21 residues. Germline lookup yields CDR1 MGHRA and CDR2 YSYEKL. The CDR3 loop reads CASSPRGGATEGAMKNSPLHF. The CDR3, as DNA: TGCGCCAGCAGCCCTCGAGGGGGGGCAACCGAGGGCGCAATGAAAAATTCACCCCTCCACTTT.

This clonotype was picked up many times. The J gene is TRBJ2-2, the V gene TRBV29-1; unclear D gene. CDR3 size: 10 residues. The ends were cut back, 7 bases at V and 5 bases at J, with 5 bases in the middle. The germline V gene encodes CDR1 SQVTM and CDR2 ANQGSEA. The CDR3 loop is CSALTGELFF. CDR3 DNA: TGCAGCGCCTTGACCGGGGAGCTGTTTTTT.

A remark on this clonotype: A much larger clone differs by one base, so this may be a read error. V is TRBV4-3 and J is TRBJ2-1, with D unclear. The length of the CDR3 is 13 residues. From germline, CDR1 is LGHNA and CDR2 YSLEER. Trimming left V 4 bases short and J 7 bases short, with 11 bases between. The CDR3 reads CASSPSVVNEQFF. DNA of the CDR3: TGCGCCAGCAGCCCATCGGTGGTGAATGAGCAGTTCTTC.

The table lists this clonotype with many counts. This chain connects TRBV12-3 or TRBV12-4 to TRBJ2-4; D gene unclear. The CDR3 has 14 residues. The V end lost 3 bases, the J end lost 0 bases, and 6 bases lay between the germline ends. The CDR3: CASSFGVAKNIQYF. The CDR3 DNA is TGTGCCAGCAGTTTTGGGGTAGCCAAAAACATTCAGTACTTC.

This chain uses TRBV6-2 or TRBV6-3 with TRBJ2-5, with 8 nucleotides matching TRBD2. The CDR3 sequence is 15 residues long. CDR1 is MNHEY, CDR2 SVGEGT, per germline. Losses at the gene ends were 4 bases for V and 13 bases for J; bases not matched to a gene: 17. The CDR3 DNA is TGTGCCAGCAGTTTGTCGGGACTAGAGGGACCTCCTAGGTACTTC. It specifies CASSLSGLEGPPRYF.

This clonotype was seen many times. The chain uses TRBV12-3 or TRBV12-4 and TRBJ2-7, with TRBD1 matching over 9 bases. The CDR3 sequence is 13 residues long. Trimming cost V 7 bases and J 3 bases; bases outside gene matches: 4. CDR3 protein: CASTLGQGYEQYF. CDR3 nucleotides: TGTGCCAGCACCTTGGGACAGGGCTACGAGCAGTACTTC.

There are many counts of this clonotype. The gene calls are TRBV9 and TRBJ1-5; 7 bases are a match to TRBD1. Germline-derived CDR1 and CDR2 are SGDLS and YYNGEE. The CDR3 runs 16 residues. V gave up 3 bases and J gave up 1 base; unmatched junction bases: 7. The CDR3 spells CASSAEEGASNQPQHF. The CDR3 coding sequence is TGTGCCAGCAGCGCGGAGGAGGGGGCGAGCAATCAGCCCCAGCATTTT.

There are a few counts of this clonotype. V and J are TRBV2 and TRBJ2-3; maybe TRBD2 (6 bases). This CDR3 spans 14 amino acids. In germline, CDR1 is SNHLY, CDR2 FYNNEI. Trimming took off 7 bases at V and 3 bases at J, with 14 bases between the two ends. The CDR3 DNA is TGTGCCAGCAAGCGCCGGGACTCGACAGATACGCAGTATTTT. Its translation is CASKRRDSTDTQYF.

This clonotype came up a few times. This chain links TRBV19 with TRBJ2-7; 7 bases align to TRBD1. There are 15 residues in the CDR3. V shed 5 bases and J 0 bases; nucleotides not matched to a gene: 7. Germline V lookup: CDR1 LNHDA, CDR2 SQIVND (reference sequence). The DNA for the CDR3 is TGTGCCAGTAGTTACGACTGGGACAGCTCCTACGAGCAGTACTTC. Translated: CASSYDWDSSYEQYF.

This clonotype appeared many times. The V call is TRBV2, the J call TRBJ2-3; perhaps TRBD2 as D (6 bases). From germline, CDR1 is SNHLY and CDR2 FYNNEI. The length of the CDR3 is 14 residues. The V end was cut by 6 bases, the J end by 6 bases, with 16 bases between. The DNA of the CDR3 is TGTGCCAGCAGCACAAACAGAGGAGGGGATACGCAGTATTTT. This encodes CASSTNRGGDTQYF.

Ten or more counts support this clonotype. The V and J genes are TRBV29-1 and TRBJ2-2; TRBD1 agrees at 9 bases. The CDR3 has 16 residues. The germline CDR1 and CDR2 sequences are SQVTM and ANQGSEA. The V gene end was trimmed by 4 bases and the J gene end by 4 bases; junction bases not matched to a gene: 10. CDR3 sequence (DNA): TGCAGCGTTGTCCCTCGGGACAGGGCAGGCACCGGGGAGCTGTTTTTT. Residues: CSVVPRDRAGTGELFF.

This clonotype turned up a few times. The rearrangement joins TRBV29-1 to TRBJ1-1, with TRBD1 as a possible D gene (6 bases). The CDR3 length is 13 residues. Trimming cost V 3 bases and J 4 bases, with 12 bases left between them. Germline loops: CDR1 SQVTM, CDR2 ANQGSEA. The CDR3, as DNA: TGCAGCGTTGAGCTTCGGGGGCCCACTGAAGCTTTCTTT. It specifies CSVELRGPTEAFF.

The V call is TRBV5-1, the J call TRBJ2-1; unclear D gene. This CDR3 has 13 amino acids. Germline values: CDR1 SGHRS, CDR2 YFSETQ. V lost 0 bases to trimming and J lost 8 bases, with 9 bases between them. CDR3 loop: CASSLGTTHEQFF. The CDR3 region has the DNA TGCGCCAGCAGCTTGGGCACTACCCATGAGCAGTTCTTC.

V and J are TRBV13 and TRBJ2-2; tentatively, D is TRBD2 (5 bases). Germline CDR1 and CDR2: PRHDT and FYEKMQ (reference sequence). The ends were cut back, 0 bases at V and 5 bases at J, with 7 bases in the middle. This CDR3 has 14 residues. This CDR3 reads CASSLGRTTGELFF. As DNA, the CDR3 is TGTGCCAGCAGCTTAGGTCGGACTACCGGGGAGCTGTTTTTT.

This clonotype was seen only a few times. V gene TRBV5-6 combines with J gene TRBJ2-3; D remains ambiguous. The CDR3 runs to 16 residues. V shed 4 bases and J shed 2 bases, with 17 bases lying between them. Germline V gene lookup returns CDR1 SGHDT and CDR2 YYEEEE. CDR3 nucleotides: TGTGCCAGCAGCCGACAATCAGAAAGGGTCACAGATACGCAGTATTTT. Protein sequence: CASSRQSERVTDTQYF.

This clonotype was found many times. The chain employs TRBV7-9 and TRBJ1-5; possible D gene TRBD1, 5 bases. The CDR3 has 13 amino acids. Germline lookup yields CDR1 SEHNR and CDR2 FQNEAQ (reference sequence). Trimming left V 3 bases short and J 6 bases short, with 9 bases between. The CDR3 nucleotides are TGTGCCAGCAGCTTGGGGGTCGGTCAGCCCCAGCATTTT. It encodes CASSLGVGQPQHF.

This clonotype was recorded many times. The chain joins TRBV7-8 to TRBJ2-2, with D possibly matching TRBD1 (5 bases). V was clipped by 5 bases and J by 4 bases, with 11 bases between them. Germline V gene sequence: CDR1 SGHVS, CDR2 FQNEAQ. This CDR3 contains 14 residues. This CDR3 reads CASSHQGPTGELFF. The CDR3, as DNA: TGTGCCAGCAGCCACCAGGGTCCCACCGGGGAGCTGTTTTTT.

This clonotype was observed a few times. The V call is TRBV9, the J call TRBJ2-3; D perhaps matches TRBD1 (6 bases). The CDR3 runs to 15 residues. The germline gives CDR1 SGDLS, CDR2 YYNGEE. The V gene lost 3 bases and the J gene lost 3 bases, with 14 bases spanning the gap. The DNA of the CDR3 is TGTGCCAGCAGCGCGGGACCTGGACAGACAGATACGCAGTATTTT. Its translation is CASSAGPGQTDTQYF.

The rearrangement links TRBV7-9 to TRBJ2-3; 8 bases map to TRBD2. Germline-derived CDR1 and CDR2 are SEHNR and FQNEAQ (reference sequence). The CDR3 is made up of 15 amino acids. The V gene end was trimmed by 4 bases and the J gene end by 4 bases; junction bases not matched to a gene: 7. The CDR3 DNA follows: TGTGCCAGCAGCTCGTCCGGGACTAGTTCAGATACGCAGTATTTT. Translation gives CASSSSGTSSDTQYF. The full variable domain, with the rest looked up from reference TRBV7-9 and TRBJ2-3, is DTGVSQNPRHKITKRGQNVTFRCDPISEHNRLYWYRQTLGQGPEFLTYFQNEAQLEKSRLLSDRFSAERPKGSFSTLEIQRTEQGDSAMYLCASSSSGTSSDTQYFGPGTRLTVL.

This clonotype was seen repeatedly, ten times or more. The V and J genes are TRBV7-7 and TRBJ2-7, with D perhaps TRBD1 or TRBD2 (5 bases each). The CDR3 extends over 13 amino acids. Germline loops: CDR1 SSHAT, CDR2 FNYEAQ (reference sequence). Trimming cost V 8 bases and J 9 bases, with 20 bases left between them. The CDR3 DNA follows: TGTGCCAGCCGAGCCGGGGACCACATATGGCAGTACTTC. The encoded protein is CASRAGDHIWQYF.

The sample holds a few counts of this clonotype. The DNA of the CDR3 is TGTGCCAGCTCACCGGCGACGGGTTACGAGCAGTACTTC. This encodes CASSPATGYEQYF. The chain combines TRBV18 with TRBJ2-7; D remains ambiguous. This CDR3 has 13 amino acids. Germline CDR1 KGHSH, CDR2 LQKENI. The V end lost 3 bases, the J end lost 4 bases, and 10 bases lay between the germline ends.

In this sample, this clonotype turned up many times. This chain joins TRBV7-2 and TRBJ2-3; 9 positions match TRBD2. J was trimmed by 2 bases and V by 5 bases; bases with no gene match: 5. The length of the CDR3 is 15 residues. Germline loops: CDR1 SGHTA, CDR2 FQGNSA. The CDR3 nucleotides are TGTGCCAGCAGCCCAGAGGGACTAGCCACAGATACGCAGTATTTT. It is translated as CASSPEGLATDTQYF.

Ten or more counts support this clonotype. The rearrangement links TRBV2 to TRBJ1-5; unclear D gene. The CDR3 spans 15 residues. V lost 5 bases to trimming and J lost 3 bases, with 14 bases between them. Germline assignment: CDR1 SNHLY and CDR2 FYNNEI. The DNA of the CDR3 is TGTGCCAGCAGTATTTCGGACGGCTTCAATCAGCCCCAGCATTTT. Its protein is CASSISDGFNQPQHF.

Only a few counts were recorded for this clonotype. The chain couples TRBV4-1 to TRBJ1-1; unclear D gene. CDR1 is MGHRA and CDR2 is YSYEKL in the germline V gene. CDR3 length: 17 amino acids. The V end was cut by 0 bases, the J end by 0 bases, with 14 bases between. CDR3 nucleotides: TGCGCCAGCAGCCAAGAGGAAGGACGGAGAATGAACACTGAAGCTTTCTTT. Translated: CASSQEEGRRMNTEAFF.

This clonotype appeared a few times. The chain has TRBV28 and TRBJ2-1; 16 nucleotides agree with TRBD2. The CDR3 runs to 16 residues. With 6 bases clipped from V and 4 bases from J, the junction kept 3 bases outside the gene matches. From germline, CDR1 is MDHEN and CDR2 SYDVKM. CDR3 residues: CASRTGLAGGYNEQFF. The CDR3 DNA reads as TGTGCCAGCAGAACGGGACTAGCGGGAGGGTACAATGAGCAGTTCTTC.